These T cell receptor beta chains were read from a single sample in a study of T cells in Graves' hyperthyroidism and ophthalmopathy. TCRdb re-called the multiplex PCR reads with MiXCR, one entry per CDR3 protein. The data hold about 380,000 distinct CDR3 sequences, with roughly 18% observed a single time. The material sequenced was blood. The source of these receptors is a young man with Graves' ophthalmopathy. Both conserved end residues are part of each CDR3. A D gene is named only where the DNA matches it firmly. Rows may omit the clone size; those that give it use once, few, many or a size class.

J: TRBJ1-1
D: .
size: .
V: TRBV19
DNA: TGTGCCAGTAGTATAGATCTGAGGGGGTTGAACACTGAAGCTTTCTTT
CDR3: CASSIDLRGLNTEAFF

J: TRBJ1-5
D: TRBD1
size: few
V: TRBV4-1
DNA: TGCGCCAGCAGCCGCAGACAGGGGGACGGGCCCCAGCATTTT
CDR3: CASSRRQGDGPQHF

J: TRBJ2-7
D: TRBD2
size: .
V: TRBV11-2
DNA: TGTGCCAGCAGCTTAGGAAGGACTAGGGCCTCCTACGAGCAGTACTTC
CDR3: CASSLGRTRASYEQYF

J: TRBJ2-5
D: .
size: few
V: TRBV20-1
DNA: TGCGGGGGGAGGGGGGGGTACCAAGAGACCCAGTACTTC
CDR3: CGGRGGYQETQYF

J: TRBJ2-7
D: .
size: many
V: TRBV29-1
DNA: TGCAGCGCCGGGACTCCTTCCTACGAGCAGTACTTC
CDR3: CSAGTPSYEQYF

J: TRBJ2-1
D: TRBD1
size: few
V: TRBV19
DNA: TGTGCCAGTAGAGCCCTCGGGACAGGATTCTACAATGAGCAGTTCTTC
CDR3: CASRALGTGFYNEQFF

J: TRBJ2-5
D: TRBD2
size: many
V: TRBV6-1
DNA: TGTGCCAGCACCCCAGGAGCGGGGGCGGAGGAGACCCAGTACTTC
CDR3: CASTPGAGAEETQYF

J: TRBJ1-3
D: .
size: few
V: TRBV20-1
DNA: TGCAGTGCTCCCGTGGCAAACACCATATATTTT
CDR3: CSAPVANTIYF

J: TRBJ2-1
D: .
size: many
V: TRBV12-3/TRBV12-4
DNA: TGTGCCAGCAGTTTTAACAATTACAATGAGCAGTTCTTC
CDR3: CASSFNNYNEQFF

J: TRBJ2-7
D: .
size: .
V: TRBV28
DNA: TGTGCCAGCAGTCGCCCGGGAGACTCCTACGAGCAGTACTTC
CDR3: CASSRPGDSYEQYF

J: TRBJ1-6
D: .
size: few
V: TRBV4-1
DNA: TGCGCCAGCAGCCAACTCCGCCCGGGACCATTCTTCACTTCACCCCTCCACTTT
CDR3: CASSQLRPGPFFTSPLHF

J: TRBJ1-5
D: .
size: once
V: TRBV19
DNA: TGTGCCAGTGGGCCTAGCAATCAGCCCCAGCATTTT
CDR3: CASGPSNQPQHF

J: TRBJ2-1
D: .
size: few
V: TRBV7-9
DNA: TGTGCCAGCAGCCCATTAGACAGGAGAATATACAATGAGCAGTTCTTC
CDR3: CASSPLDRRIYNEQFF

J: TRBJ1-2
D: .
size: many
V: TRBV3-1
DNA: TGTGCCAGCAGCCAAGTGTTGACACAGAACTATGGCTACACCTTC
CDR3: CASSQVLTQNYGYTF

J: TRBJ1-5
D: TRBD1
size: many
V: TRBV20-1
DNA: TGCAGTGTCGGGACAGGGGTTGATCGGCCCCAGCATTTT
CDR3: CSVGTGVDRPQHF

J: TRBJ1-4
D: TRBD1
size: many
V: TRBV7-9
DNA: TGTGCCAGCAGCTCCGGGACAGGGGGCTTGTATGAAAAACTGTTTTTT
CDR3: CASSSGTGGLYEKLFF

J: TRBJ1-4
D: .
size: many
V: TRBV7-2
DNA: TGTGCCAGCAGCCCGACCTTGGTGGGCGAAAAACTGTTTTTT
CDR3: CASSPTLVGEKLFF

J: TRBJ1-5
D: .
size: few
V: TRBV24-1
DNA: TGTGCCGCCAGTGATTCTGGGGGTCAGCCCCAGCATTTT
CDR3: CAASDSGGQPQHF

J: TRBJ1-2
D: TRBD1
size: .
V: TRBV6-4
DNA: TGTGCCAGCAGTGACTCGATTAGACAGGGGGGTGGCGCCTATGGCTACACCTTC
CDR3: CASSDSIRQGGGAYGYTF

J: TRBJ1-2
D: TRBD1
size: few
V: TRBV5-5
DNA: TGTGCCAGCAGCCCACGATGGGACAGGGTTAACTATGGCTACACCTTC
CDR3: CASSPRWDRVNYGYTF

J: TRBJ2-2
D: .
size: few
V: TRBV3-1
DNA: TGTGCCAGCAGCCAAGGAAGGGCGGTTGCCGGGGAGCTGTTTTTT
CDR3: CASSQGRAVAGELFF

J: TRBJ2-1
D: .
size: many
V: TRBV27
DNA: TGTGCCAGCAGTTTAGCTAGGACAGCCGTCGATGAGCAGTTCTTC
CDR3: CASSLARTAVDEQFF

J: TRBJ2-3
D: .
size: many
V: TRBV2
DNA: TGTGCCAGCAGTGAAAGGGACCCGTGGGATACGCAGTATTTT
CDR3: CASSERDPWDTQYF

J: TRBJ1-2
D: TRBD1
size: many
V: TRBV2
DNA: TGTGCCAGTACCGGGACAGGGGTATATAGCAACTATGGCTACACCTTC
CDR3: CASTGTGVYSNYGYTF

J: TRBJ1-1
D: .
size: few
V: TRBV4-2
DNA: TGTGCCAGCAGCCATGGAACAGGAAACACTGAAGCTTTCTTT
CDR3: CASSHGTGNTEAFF

J: TRBJ1-1
D: .
size: many
V: TRBV9
DNA: TGTGCCAGCAGCCCCCTAGACAGACGTACTGAAGCTTTCTTT
CDR3: CASSPLDRRTEAFF

J: TRBJ2-7
D: TRBD2
size: .
V: TRBV4-1
DNA: TGCGCCAGCAGCCACTCTAGCGGGGGGGCCCACGAGCAGTACTTC
CDR3: CASSHSSGGAHEQYF

J: TRBJ2-2
D: TRBD2
size: .
V: TRBV20-1
DNA: TGCAGTGCTAGAGATCCTACTAGCGGGGGGTTCACCGGGGAGCTGTTTTTT
CDR3: CSARDPTSGGFTGELFF

J: TRBJ2-7
D: TRBD2
size: many
V: TRBV12-3/TRBV12-4
DNA: TGTGCCAGCAGTTTGAGTGGCGGGGGAGGCTACGAGCAGTACTTC
CDR3: CASSLSGGGGYEQYF

J: TRBJ1-3
D: TRBD1
size: many
V: TRBV11-2
DNA: TGTGCCAGCAGCCGGGACAGGACTGGAAACACCATATATTTT
CDR3: CASSRDRTGNTIYF

J: TRBJ1-4
D: .
size: .
V: TRBV12-3/TRBV12-4
DNA: TGTGCCAGCAGTCTCCTAGAGGAAAAACTGTTTTTT
CDR3: CASSLLEEKLFF

J: TRBJ2-7
D: .
size: many
V: TRBV3-1
DNA: TGTGCCAGCAGCCAAGTTCAAACCGAGGGTAGCGAGCAGTACTTC
CDR3: CASSQVQTEGSEQYF

J: TRBJ2-7
D: .
size: .
V: TRBV6-1
DNA: TGTGCCAGCAGTAAAACAGGGAGTATATCCTACGAGCAGTACTTC
CDR3: CASSKTGSISYEQYF

J: TRBJ2-5
D: .
size: few
V: TRBV6-5
DNA: TGTGCCAGCAGTTACTCCGCCTCGGTGGGGAGGGAGACCCAGTACTTC
CDR3: CASSYSASVGRETQYF

J: TRBJ1-1
D: .
size: many
V: TRBV9
DNA: TGTGCCAGCAGCCCATACAGGGATGGGAGCGGTGAAGCTTTCTTT
CDR3: CASSPYRDGSGEAFF

J: TRBJ2-3
D: TRBD2
size: few
V: TRBV7-9
DNA: TGTGCCAGCAGCCCTTCGTTTCTAGCGGGGGGCCCATACACAGATACGCAGTATTTT
CDR3: CASSPSFLAGGPYTDTQYF

J: TRBJ2-1
D: .
size: few
V: TRBV7-3
DNA: TGTGCCAGCAGCTTATTAAACGAAAGTGAGCAGTTCTTC
CDR3: CASSLLNESEQFF

J: TRBJ2-4
D: TRBD1
size: once
V: TRBV19
DNA: TGTGCCAGTACCGCCGGGACAGGTACCAACATTCAGTACTTC
CDR3: CASTAGTGTNIQYF

J: TRBJ1-6
D: TRBD1
size: .
V: TRBV27
DNA: TGTGCCAGCAGCCAACAGGGGACGGGGTCACCCCTCCACTTT
CDR3: CASSQQGTGSPLHF

J: TRBJ2-1
D: TRBD1
size: .
V: TRBV20-1
DNA: TGCAGTGCCACCGCCCGGACAGGGGGCTACAATGAGCAGTTCTTC
CDR3: CSATARTGGYNEQFF